This T cell receptor (beta chain) was identified during a study of beta chain features in type 1 diabetes. Study as a whole: On cell yields, gender and age, patients and healthy donors were similar. General observations from the study: All four CD4+ subsets of Type 1 diabetes patients contained TCRB CDR3s that were moderately but significantly shorter. Insertion counts at VDJ junctions were lower in type 1 diabetes patients, who also showed more deletions there. Compared to healthy donors, patients appeared to have naive, central memory and Treg TCRB repertoires that were more alike.

Isolated RNA was reverse transcribed in full, so expressed TCRB transcripts were sequenced. Profiled with immunoSEQ multiplex PCR; TCRdb holds only in-frame clones, not every one. The table records about 99,000 clones, under 30% of them present only once. The CDR3 is made up of 13 amino acids. Germline CDR1 reads MDHEN; CDR2 reads SYDVKM. Trimming cost V 5 bases and J 5 bases; bases outside gene matches: 5. This clone was detected a few times. What it binds is not known. The sample consisted of central memory CD4+ T cells from blood. The clonotype originates from a young woman with type 1 diabetes. The V call is TRBV28, the J call TRBJ2-7; 8 nucleotides agree with TRBD1. The CDR3, as DNA: TGTGCCAGCAGTCCTCCGACAGGGGACGAGCAGTACTTC. Translating it yields CASSPPTGDEQYF.